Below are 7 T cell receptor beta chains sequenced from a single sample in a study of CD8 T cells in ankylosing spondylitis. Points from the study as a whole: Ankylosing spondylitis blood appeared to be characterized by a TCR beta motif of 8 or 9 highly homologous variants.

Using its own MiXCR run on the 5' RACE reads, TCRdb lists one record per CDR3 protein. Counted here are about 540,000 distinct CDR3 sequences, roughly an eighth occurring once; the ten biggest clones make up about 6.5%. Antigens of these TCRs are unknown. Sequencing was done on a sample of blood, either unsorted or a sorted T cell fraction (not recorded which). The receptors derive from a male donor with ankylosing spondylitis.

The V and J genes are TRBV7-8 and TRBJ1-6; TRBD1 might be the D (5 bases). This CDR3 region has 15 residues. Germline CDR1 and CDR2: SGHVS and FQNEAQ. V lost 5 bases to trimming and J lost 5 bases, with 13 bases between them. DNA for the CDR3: TGTGCCAGCAGCCCAGCCGACAGAAATAATTCACCCCTCCACTTT. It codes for CASSPADRNNSPLHF.

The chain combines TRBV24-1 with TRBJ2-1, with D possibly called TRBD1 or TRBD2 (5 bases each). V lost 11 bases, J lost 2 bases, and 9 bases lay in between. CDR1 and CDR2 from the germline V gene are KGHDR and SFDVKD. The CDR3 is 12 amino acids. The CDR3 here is CAIRDPYNEQFF. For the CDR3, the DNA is TGTGCCATCAGGGACCCCTACAATGAGCAGTTCTTC.

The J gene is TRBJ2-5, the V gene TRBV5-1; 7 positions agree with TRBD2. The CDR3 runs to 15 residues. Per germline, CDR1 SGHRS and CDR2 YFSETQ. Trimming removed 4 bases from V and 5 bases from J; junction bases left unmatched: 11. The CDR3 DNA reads TGCGCCAGCAGCCCGAGCGGGACCACCGGGGAGACCCAGTACTTC. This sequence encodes CASSPSGTTGETQYF.

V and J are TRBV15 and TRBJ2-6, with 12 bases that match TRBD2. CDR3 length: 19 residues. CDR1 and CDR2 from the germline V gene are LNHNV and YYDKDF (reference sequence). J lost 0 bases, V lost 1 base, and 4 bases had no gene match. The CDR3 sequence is CATSRGGLAGPSGANVLTF. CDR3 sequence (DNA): TGTGCCACCAGCAGAGGCGGACTAGCGGGACCCTCTGGGGCCAACGTCCTGACTTTC.

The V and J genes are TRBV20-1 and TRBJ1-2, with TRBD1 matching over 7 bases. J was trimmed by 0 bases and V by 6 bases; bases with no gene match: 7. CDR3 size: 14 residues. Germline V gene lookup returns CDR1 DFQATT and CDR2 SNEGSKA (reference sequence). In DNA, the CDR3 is TGCAGTGCAACGGACAGGAGAGCTAACTATGGCTACACCTTC. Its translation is CSATDRRANYGYTF.

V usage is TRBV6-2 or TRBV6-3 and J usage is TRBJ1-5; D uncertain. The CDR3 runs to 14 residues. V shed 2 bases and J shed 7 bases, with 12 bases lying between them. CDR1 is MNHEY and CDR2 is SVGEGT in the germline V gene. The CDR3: CASSYERARQPQHF. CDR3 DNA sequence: TGTGCCAGCAGTTACGAGAGGGCAAGGCAGCCCCAGCATTTT.

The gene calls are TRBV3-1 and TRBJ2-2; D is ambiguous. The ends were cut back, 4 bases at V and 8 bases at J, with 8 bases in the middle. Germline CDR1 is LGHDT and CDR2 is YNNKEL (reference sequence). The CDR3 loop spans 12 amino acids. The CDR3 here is CASSPLLGELFF. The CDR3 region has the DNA TGTGCCAGCAGCCCTCTCCTAGGGGAGCTGTTTTTT.